Listed below are T cell receptor beta chains from one sample, sequenced in a study of T cell responses to AZD1222 COVID-19 vaccine. The method was immunoSEQ multiplex PCR; TCRdb's version includes in-frame clones alone and lacks a portion of them. Among approximately 88,000 clones, 92% were seen once, and the ten largest hold 5% to 6.5%. The specimen comprised peripheral blood, sampled on day 0 of AZD1222 vaccination. These receptors all stem from an adult in good health. Both conserved end residues are part of each CDR3. A D gene is named only where the DNA matches it firmly. Not every row has a clone size; where given, it reads once, few, many or a size class.

size: once
D: NA
length: 15
V: TRBV5-4
J: TRBJ1-1
DNA: TGTGCCAGCAGCTTGAAAAAGGGGGGAAACACTGAAGCTTTCTTT
CDR3: CASSLKKGGNTEAFF

size: NA
D: NA
length: 14
V: TRBV19
J: TRBJ1-5
DNA: TGTGCCAGTAGTACCCTAAGGGGCAATCAGCCCCAGCATTTT
CDR3: CASSTLRGNQPQHF

size: NA
D: NA
length: 13
V: TRBV27
J: TRBJ2-1
DNA: TGTGCCAGCAGTATCGACAGGTTCAATGAGCAGTTCTTC
CDR3: CASSIDRFNEQFF

size: NA
D: NA
length: 13
V: TRBV6-1
J: TRBJ1-2
DNA: TGTGCCAGCAGTGAGGGCTGGGGCTATGGCTACACCTTC
CDR3: CASSEGWGYGYTF

size: NA
D: TRBD1
length: 14
V: TRBV28
J: TRBJ1-2
DNA: TGTGCCAGCATTAGCCGGGACAGTAACTATGGCTACACCTTC
CDR3: CASISRDSNYGYTF

size: once
D: NA
length: 14
V: TRBV27
J: TRBJ2-2
DNA: TGTGCCAGCAGTCCACGGACAGTTCCCGGGGAGCTGTTTTTT
CDR3: CASSPRTVPGELFF

size: NA
D: NA
length: 16
V: TRBV11-2
J: TRBJ2-6
DNA: TGTGCCAGCAGCCCCTTTTCGGTCTCTGGGGCCAACGTCCTGACTTTC
CDR3: CASSPFSVSGANVLTF

size: NA
D: NA
length: 14
V: TRBV19
J: TRBJ2-2
DNA: TGTGCCAGTAAACGACGGACTCCGCCGGGGGAGCTGTTTTTT
CDR3: CASKRRTPPGELFF

size: NA
D: NA
length: 13
V: TRBV5-1
J: TRBJ2-1
DNA: TGCGCCAGCAGCAGTGACACGCAGGATGAGCAGTTCTTC
CDR3: CASSSDTQDEQFF

size: NA
D: NA
length: 13
V: TRBV7-9
J: TRBJ2-3
DNA: TGTGCCAGCAGCTTAGCCGGGATTGAAATGCAGTATTTT
CDR3: CASSLAGIEMQYF

size: NA
D: NA
length: 12
V: TRBV29-1
J: TRBJ2-7
DNA: TGCAGCGTTGGAGCCTGGGTGGGGGAGCAGTACTTC
CDR3: CSVGAWVGEQYF

size: NA
D: NA
length: 17
V: TRBV9
J: TRBJ1-3
DNA: TGTGCCAGCAGCGTAGTTGGTTCCCTAAGCTCTGGAAACACCATATATTTT
CDR3: CASSVVGSLSSGNTIYF

size: NA
D: NA
length: 13
V: TRBV28
J: TRBJ2-5
DNA: TGTGCCAGCTGGGACACCCTGGCGGAGACCCAGTACTTC
CDR3: CASWDTLAETQYF

size: NA
D: NA
length: 14
V: TRBV5-1
J: TRBJ1-2
DNA: TGCGCCAGCAGCCCCTCGCGGACGGGTTATGGCTACACCTTC
CDR3: CASSPSRTGYGYTF

size: NA
D: TRBD1
length: 16
V: TRBV7-9
J: TRBJ2-3
DNA: TGTGCCAGCAGCTTAGGGGGACAGGGAAGCACAGATACGCAGTATTTT
CDR3: CASSLGGQGSTDTQYF

size: NA
D: NA
length: 15
V: TRBV5-4
J: TRBJ2-5
DNA: TGTGCCAGCAGCTTCTTGACTCCCTTGGGAGGAGCCCAGTACTTC
CDR3: CASSFLTPLGGAQYF

size: NA
D: TRBD1
length: 17
V: TRBV3-1/TRBV3-2
J: TRBJ2-5
DNA: TGTGCCAGCAGCCAAGATTTGAACAGGGGGAACCGAGAGACCCAGTACTTC
CDR3: CASSQDLNRGNRETQYF

size: NA
D: TRBD1
length: 14
V: TRBV6-6
J: TRBJ1-5
DNA: TGTGCCAGCAGGACAACAGGGGGCGGACAGCCCCAGCATTTT
CDR3: CASRTTGGGQPQHF

size: NA
D: NA
length: 15
V: TRBV11-3
J: TRBJ2-2
DNA: TGTGCCAGCAGCCTCGGAGGGCTTAACACCGGGGAGCTGTTTTTT
CDR3: CASSLGGLNTGELFF

size: NA
D: NA
length: 15
V: TRBV6-2/TRBV6-3
J: TRBJ2-7
DNA: TGTGCCAGCAGTTTACGGGTGACTAGTATCTACGAGCAGTACTTC
CDR3: CASSLRVTSIYEQYF

size: NA
D: TRBD2
length: 16
V: TRBV7-8
J: TRBJ2-2
DNA: TGTGCCAGCAGCTTACTGGCGGGAGAGGACACCGGGGAGCTGTTTTTT
CDR3: CASSLLAGEDTGELFF

size: NA
D: NA
length: 14
V: TRBV20-1
J: TRBJ2-1
DNA: TGCAGTGCTAGTGCCGTTGACACATACAATGAGCAGTTCTTC
CDR3: CSASAVDTYNEQFF

size: NA
D: NA
length: 16
V: TRBV3-1/TRBV3-2
J: TRBJ2-7
DNA: TGTGCCAGCAGCCCACGGAAGGGCGCAGGGGAGCTCGAGCAGTACTTC
CDR3: CASSPRKGAGELEQYF

size: NA
D: NA
length: 13
V: TRBV5-1
J: TRBJ2-3
DNA: TGCGCCAGCAGCTTGGTCCCCACAGATACGCAGTATTTT
CDR3: CASSLVPTDTQYF

size: NA
D: TRBD2
length: 14
V: TRBV7-9
J: TRBJ2-1
DNA: TGTGCCAGCAGCTTAGCTAGCGGGAACAATGAGCAGTTCTTC
CDR3: CASSLASGNNEQFF

size: NA
D: NA
length: 13
V: TRBV27
J: TRBJ2-7
DNA: TGTGCCAGCAGTTTTGAGATGAGCGGCGAGCAGTACTTC
CDR3: CASSFEMSGEQYF

size: NA
D: NA
length: 12
V: TRBV2
J: TRBJ1-5
DNA: TGTGCCAGCAGTGAAAGTGTTCAGCCCCAGCATTTT
CDR3: CASSESVQPQHF

size: NA
D: NA
length: 11
V: TRBV5-1
J: TRBJ2-1
DNA: TGCGCCAGCAGCTTGGACAGTGAGCAGTTCTTC
CDR3: CASSLDSEQFF

size: NA
D: TRBD2
length: 15
V: TRBV14
J: TRBJ2-2
DNA: TGTGCCAGCAGCCCACGACTAGCGGGAGCCGGGGAGCTGTTTTTT
CDR3: CASSPRLAGAGELFF

size: NA
D: NA
length: 15
V: TRBV9
J: TRBJ2-3
DNA: TGTGCCAGCAGCCCCCGGGGGGACACACTAGATACGCAGTATTTT
CDR3: CASSPRGDTLDTQYF

size: NA
D: TRBD2
length: 13
V: TRBV6-6
J: TRBJ2-1
DNA: TGTGCCATCGGACTAGCGGGAGTCAATGAGCAGTTCTTC
CDR3: CAIGLAGVNEQFF

size: NA
D: NA
length: 13
V: TRBV9
J: TRBJ1-2
DNA: TGTGCCAGCAGCGGCGGATTTAACTATGGCTACACCTTC
CDR3: CASSGGFNYGYTF

size: NA
D: TRBD1
length: 14
V: TRBV5-1
J: TRBJ2-5
DNA: TGCGCCAGCAGCTTCACCGGGACAGAAGAGACCCAGTACTTC
CDR3: CASSFTGTEETQYF

size: NA
D: NA
length: 12
V: TRBV5-1
J: TRBJ2-2
DNA: TGCGCCATCCCGAGCGACACCGGGGAGCTGTTTTTT
CDR3: CAIPSDTGELFF

size: NA
D: NA
length: 15
V: TRBV4-3
J: TRBJ1-4
DNA: TGCGCCAGCAGCCCCCCTGGTGTAACTAATGAAAAACTGTTTTTT
CDR3: CASSPPGVTNEKLFF

size: NA
D: NA
length: 14
V: TRBV27
J: TRBJ1-2
DNA: TGTGCCAGCAGTTTGAATCGGGAATTCGGTGGCTACACCTTC
CDR3: CASSLNREFGGYTF

size: once
D: NA
length: 11
V: TRBV14
J: TRBJ2-3
DNA: TGTGCCAGCAGCCTTGCGGATACGCAGTATTTT
CDR3: CASSLADTQYF

size: NA
D: NA
length: 13
V: TRBV4-2
J: TRBJ2-5
DNA: TGTGCCAGCAGCCTAAGCTCGATGGAGACCCAGTACTTC
CDR3: CASSLSSMETQYF

size: NA
D: TRBD1
length: 15
V: TRBV27
J: TRBJ2-1
DNA: TGTGCCAGCAGTTTAGGGACAGGCTCCTACAATGAGCAGTTCTTC
CDR3: CASSLGTGSYNEQFF

size: NA
D: TRBD2
length: 15
V: TRBV5-5
J: TRBJ2-1
DNA: TGTGCCAGCAGCTTGTTGGGCTGGGGGGGAGAAGAGCAGTTCTTC
CDR3: CASSLLGWGGEEQFF

size: NA
D: TRBD2
length: 13
V: TRBV11-1
J: TRBJ2-1
DNA: TGTGCCAGCAGCCGGGGGGACCACAATGAGCAGTTCTTC
CDR3: CASSRGDHNEQFF

size: once
D: TRBD2
length: 17
V: TRBV7-9
J: TRBJ2-7
DNA: TGTGCCAGCAGCCGAATACAAGGACTAGCGGGGAACTACGAGCAGTACTTC
CDR3: CASSRIQGLAGNYEQYF

size: NA
D: NA
length: 14
V: TRBV10-1
J: TRBJ2-7
DNA: TGCGCCAGCAGTCGAAACCGCGTCAGCTACGAGCAGTACTTC
CDR3: CASSRNRVSYEQYF

size: NA
D: NA
length: 15
V: TRBV5-6
J: TRBJ1-1
DNA: TGTGCCAGCGGAGTCGGCCGAGGGATGAACACTGAAGCTTTCTTT
CDR3: CASGVGRGMNTEAFF

size: NA
D: TRBD2
length: 16
V: TRBV7-9
J: TRBJ2-2
DNA: TGTGCCAGCAGCTTAGCGCAACTAGCGGGCACCGGGGAGCTGTTTTTT
CDR3: CASSLAQLAGTGELFF

size: NA
D: NA
length: 16
V: TRBV4-1
J: TRBJ2-7
DNA: TGCGCCAGCAGCCAAGGGGAACTCCTAAGCTCCTACGAGCAGTACTTC
CDR3: CASSQGELLSSYEQYF

size: few
D: NA
length: 15
V: TRBV18
J: TRBJ2-3
DNA: TGTGCCAGCTCACCACGGTCCACGGGAACAGATACGCAGTATTTT
CDR3: CASSPRSTGTDTQYF

size: NA
D: NA
length: 13
V: TRBV7-8
J: TRBJ1-2
DNA: TGTGCCAGCAGCCCCCAGGGAAGCTATGGCTACACCTTC
CDR3: CASSPQGSYGYTF

size: NA
D: NA
length: 14
V: TRBV6-2/TRBV6-3
J: TRBJ1-1
DNA: TGTGCCAGCAGTTCTAGGGCGGTCGACACTGAAGCTTTCTTT
CDR3: CASSSRAVDTEAFF

size: NA
D: NA
length: 14
V: TRBV18
J: TRBJ1-1
DNA: TGTGCCAGCTCACCCTACAAACAGGACACTGAAGCTTTCTTT
CDR3: CASSPYKQDTEAFF

size: NA
D: NA
length: 18
V: TRBV1
J: TRBJ2-1
DNA: TGCACCAGCAGCCAGTTTTCTGGACTAGCGGATACCTACAATGAGCAGTTCTTC
CDR3: CTSSQFSGLADTYNEQFF

size: NA
D: NA
length: 16
V: TRBV30
J: TRBJ2-7
DNA: TGTGCCTGGAGTGCAACCGGGGGGCCACCTCCCTACGAGCAGTACTTC
CDR3: CAWSATGGPPPYEQYF

size: NA
D: NA
length: 16
V: TRBV3-1/TRBV3-2
J: TRBJ2-5
DNA: TGTGCCAGCAGCCAAGGGACCCCAGCTCCGCAAGAGACCCAGTACTTC
CDR3: CASSQGTPAPQETQYF

size: NA
D: NA
length: 14
V: TRBV2
J: TRBJ1-5
DNA: TGTGCCAGCAGTGGGAGGAACAGTCATCAGCCCCAGCATTTT
CDR3: CASSGRNSHQPQHF

size: NA
D: NA
length: 14
V: TRBV7-9
J: TRBJ2-7
DNA: TGTGCCAGCAGCTTTAGCGTTGCCTCTGGTGAGCAGTACTTC
CDR3: CASSFSVASGEQYF

size: NA
D: TRBD1
length: 13
V: TRBV11-2
J: TRBJ2-1
DNA: TGTGCCAGCAGCTTGGACAGGGCCAATGAGCAGTTCTTC
CDR3: CASSLDRANEQFF

size: NA
D: NA
length: 13
V: TRBV12-3/TRBV12-4
J: TRBJ2-1
DNA: TGTGCCAGCAGTTTAGCGCTAAGGGCTGAGCAGTTCTTC
CDR3: CASSLALRAEQFF

size: NA
D: NA
length: 15
V: TRBV21-1
J: TRBJ2-1
DNA: TGTGCCAGCAGCCTTGGGACTAGCGGGAAAAAGGAGCAGTTCTTC
CDR3: CASSLGTSGKKEQFF

size: NA
D: NA
length: 15
V: TRBV28
J: TRBJ1-6
DNA: TGTGCCAGCACCCTAGGGTCCGGGGCGGGTTCACCCCTCCACTTT
CDR3: CASTLGSGAGSPLHF

size: NA
D: NA
length: 16
V: TRBV6-1
J: TRBJ2-4
DNA: TGTGCCAGCAGTGCCCACGGGGGCAACCCCAAAAACATTCAGTACTTC
CDR3: CASSAHGGNPKNIQYF